Described below is a single T cell receptor beta chain sequence and its context. The clone's antigen remains unknown. CDR1 and CDR2 are drawn from the germline V gene: SQVTM, ANQGSEA. The cysteine opens and the phenylalanine closes a CDR3 of 14 amino acids. No DNA sequence was recorded. To determine HCMV serostatus, a commercial ELISA kit was used to detect HCMV-specific IgG in serum. Ficoll density gradient centrifugation was used to isolate peripheral blood mononuclear cells from blood. The data are from a study of T cells expressing NK-cell markers (dated by TCRdb to about 2020). Looking at the study overall: Seven to nine donors provided sorted CD3+CD56+NKG2C+, CD3+CD56+NKG2C- and CD3+CD56-NKG2C+ T-cell subsets, whose TCR beta-chain repertoires were profiled. Sequencing of the libraries produced 2 x 150 bp reads on Illumina HiSeq 2000/2500, MiSeq or NextSeq. All eight donors whose samples were sequenced were randomly selected healthy volunteers, three of them men and five women. Among the eight sequenced donors, only one was HCMV-seronegative, while the other seven were HCMV-seropositive.

Data came from an Illumina HiSeq 2000. The TCR beta cDNA libraries were made using 5'RACE template switching, a step that added both a universal primer site and unique molecular identifiers. cDNA synthesis was primed from the TCR beta constant segment and was followed by two successive PCR amplification steps. The study's own analysis went as follows. Reads were demultiplexed and grouped by UMI with MIGEC, and clonotypes were assembled and quantified with MiTCR. Only TCR cDNA sequences supported by at least two reads were kept to exclude erroneous sequences. The tcR package was used for downstream repertoire analysis, and clonotypes were matched between fractions using CDR3 nucleotide sequence together with V segment. VDJmatch was used to annotate antigen specificity against VDJdb, with one amino acid substitution in CDR3 allowed. Based on TCRdb reprocessing of the reads, there is one entry per CDR3 protein sequence, and DNA is missing. TCRdb's processing, not the authors' own work, is the source of the V and J calls. This sample's table lists roughly 380,000 distinct CDR3 sequences. The ten top clones hold roughly 5.2% of the sample.

The paper's findings and limits, for the study overall: Those dominant clonotypes were again the most abundant among CD3+CD56-NKG2C+ cells in a few donors, at roughly 25-60.1%. In roughly six donors, the dominant CD3+CD56+NKG2C+ clonotypes were among the top 10 CD8+ clonotypes and accounted for about 1.0-7.0% of CD8+ T cells. It remained unclear whether the expanded NKG2C-expressing T cell clones were specific for HCMV antigens.

The chain is encoded by TRBV29-1 joined to TRBJ2-7; TCRdb designates TRBD2, a call that cannot be tested without DNA. This receptor was identified in a man aged 18 to 69 in good health. The sample comprised blood T cells: a sorted CD56 or NKG2C T cell subset, CD4+ or CD8+ T cells, or bulk PBMC T cells (not recorded which). This receptor has the CDR3 CSIRGTSGGKKQYF.